The sequence of this T cell receptor (beta chain) was determined in a study of blood T cell repertoires in COVID-19. About the study: Italy, Spain and the United States were the sources of the convalescent and acute COVID-19 samples.

Participant age was roughly 18 to 89 years, and participants resided in 24 US areas. Authors' data handling: The assay estimated nucleated cells by amplifying reference gene primers. Produced via immunoSEQ multiplex PCR; TCRdb's table is partial and in-frame only. V and J calls plus clone size are reproduced from that table; the DNA served to infer D and trimming. The sample yields some 320,000 clones, approximately 87% seen once. The CDR3 has 13 amino acids. Germline assignment: CDR1 SGHTS and CDR2 YDEGEE. Trimming left V 0 bases short and J 4 bases short, with 7 bases between. The sequence was collected from a woman in her thirties who had recovered from COVID-19. Sequencing was carried out using PBMCs or T cells enriched from blood (not recorded which). V usage is TRBV5-8 and J usage is TRBJ1-2; D remains ambiguous. CDR3 sequence reads: CASSLGRFYGYTF. CDR3 coding DNA: TGTGCCAGCAGCTTGGGCAGGTTCTATGGCTACACCTTC.